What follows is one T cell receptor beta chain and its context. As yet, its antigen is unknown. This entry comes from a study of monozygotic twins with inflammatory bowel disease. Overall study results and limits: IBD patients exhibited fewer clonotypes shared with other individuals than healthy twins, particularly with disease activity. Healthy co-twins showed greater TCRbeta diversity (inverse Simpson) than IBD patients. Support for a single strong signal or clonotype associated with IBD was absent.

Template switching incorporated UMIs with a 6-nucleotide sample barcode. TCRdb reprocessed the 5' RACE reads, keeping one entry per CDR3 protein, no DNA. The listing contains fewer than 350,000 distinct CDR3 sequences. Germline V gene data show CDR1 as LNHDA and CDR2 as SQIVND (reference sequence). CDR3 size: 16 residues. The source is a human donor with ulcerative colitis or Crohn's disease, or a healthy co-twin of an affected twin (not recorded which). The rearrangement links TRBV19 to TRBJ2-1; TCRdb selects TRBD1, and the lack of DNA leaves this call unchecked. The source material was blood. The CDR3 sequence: CASRRSGTGTSNEQFF.